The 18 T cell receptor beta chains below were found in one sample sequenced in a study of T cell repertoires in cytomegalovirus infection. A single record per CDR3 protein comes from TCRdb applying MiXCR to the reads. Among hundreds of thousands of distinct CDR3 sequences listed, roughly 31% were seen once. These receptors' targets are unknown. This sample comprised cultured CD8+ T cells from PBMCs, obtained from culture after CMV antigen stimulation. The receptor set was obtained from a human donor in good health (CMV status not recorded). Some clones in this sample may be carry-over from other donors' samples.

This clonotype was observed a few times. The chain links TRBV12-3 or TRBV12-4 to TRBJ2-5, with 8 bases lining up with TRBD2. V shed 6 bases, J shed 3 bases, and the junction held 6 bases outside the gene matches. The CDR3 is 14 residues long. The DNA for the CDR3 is TGTGCCAGCAGGGAGCGGGGGCTCAAAGAGACCCAGTACTTC. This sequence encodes CASRERGLKETQYF.

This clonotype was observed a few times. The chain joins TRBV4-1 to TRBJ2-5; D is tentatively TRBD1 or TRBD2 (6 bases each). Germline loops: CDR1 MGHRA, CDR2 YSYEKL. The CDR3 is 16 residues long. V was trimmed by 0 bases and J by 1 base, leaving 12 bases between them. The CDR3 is CASSQDRWGAQETQYF. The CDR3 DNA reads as TGCGCCAGCAGCCAAGATCGGTGGGGGGCCCAAGAGACCCAGTACTTC.

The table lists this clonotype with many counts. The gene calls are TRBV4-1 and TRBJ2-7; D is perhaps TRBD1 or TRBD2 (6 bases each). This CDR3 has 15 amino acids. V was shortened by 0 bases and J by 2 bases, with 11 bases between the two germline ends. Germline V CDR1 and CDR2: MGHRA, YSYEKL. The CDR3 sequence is CASSQDSGATYEQYF. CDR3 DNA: TGCGCCAGCAGCCAAGATTCGGGGGCAACCTACGAGCAGTACTTC.

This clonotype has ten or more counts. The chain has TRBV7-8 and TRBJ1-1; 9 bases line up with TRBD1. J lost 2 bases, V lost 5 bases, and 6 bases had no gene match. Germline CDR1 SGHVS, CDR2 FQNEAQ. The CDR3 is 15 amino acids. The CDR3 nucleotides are TGTGCCAGCAGCATCCGGACAGGGGCTAACACTGAAGCTTTCTTT. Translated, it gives CASSIRTGANTEAFF.

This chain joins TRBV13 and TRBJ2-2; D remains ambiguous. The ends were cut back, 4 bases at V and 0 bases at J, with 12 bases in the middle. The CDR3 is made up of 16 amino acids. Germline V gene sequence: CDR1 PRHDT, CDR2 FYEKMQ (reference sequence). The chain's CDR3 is CASSSRAETNTGELFF. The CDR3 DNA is TGTGCCAGCAGCTCCCGCGCAGAAACGAACACCGGGGAGCTGTTTTTT.

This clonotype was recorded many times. CDR3: CASSLSSGGQETQYF. Written as DNA, the CDR3 is TGTGCCAGCAGCCTCTCTAGCGGGGGCCAAGAGACCCAGTACTTC. The chain employs TRBV7-2 and TRBJ2-5, with 10 nucleotides matching TRBD2. J lost 1 base, V lost 5 bases, and 4 bases had no gene match. The CDR3 spans 15 residues. The germline gives CDR1 SGHTA, CDR2 FQGNSA.

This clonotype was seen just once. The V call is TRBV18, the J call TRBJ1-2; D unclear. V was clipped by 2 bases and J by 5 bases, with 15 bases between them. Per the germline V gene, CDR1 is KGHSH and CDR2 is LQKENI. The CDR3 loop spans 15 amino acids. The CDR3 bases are TGTGCCAGCTCACCAGGAACCGGTTTCCCTTATGGCTACACCTTC. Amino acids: CASSPGTGFPYGYTF.

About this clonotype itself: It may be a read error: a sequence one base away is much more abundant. Here the CDR3 reads CVSSLGSGAYNEQFF. The CDR3 DNA follows: TGTGTCAGCAGCTTAGGAAGCGGGGCCTACAATGAGCAGTTCTTC. The chain combines TRBV7-6 with TRBJ2-1; 7 positions match TRBD2. The CDR3 covers 15 residues. Germline V gives CDR1 SGHVS, CDR2 FNYEAQ.

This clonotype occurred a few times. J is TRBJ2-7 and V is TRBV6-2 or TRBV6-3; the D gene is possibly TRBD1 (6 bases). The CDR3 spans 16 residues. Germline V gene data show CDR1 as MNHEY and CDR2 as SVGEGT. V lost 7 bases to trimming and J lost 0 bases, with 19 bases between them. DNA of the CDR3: TGTGCCAGCATCAACATCAGGGACAAGAGCTCCTACGAGCAGTACGTC. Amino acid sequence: CASINIRDKSSYEQYV.

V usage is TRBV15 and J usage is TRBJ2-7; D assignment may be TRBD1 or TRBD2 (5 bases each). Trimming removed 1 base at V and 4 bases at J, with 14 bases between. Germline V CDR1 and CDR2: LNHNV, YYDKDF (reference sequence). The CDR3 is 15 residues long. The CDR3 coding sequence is TGTGCCACCAGCAGAGCGGGGCGCAGGATGTACGAGCAGTACTTC. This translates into CATSRAGRRMYEQYF.

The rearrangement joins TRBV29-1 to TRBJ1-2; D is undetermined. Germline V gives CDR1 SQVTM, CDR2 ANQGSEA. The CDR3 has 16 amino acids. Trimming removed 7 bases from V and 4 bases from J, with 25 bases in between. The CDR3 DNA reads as TGCAGCGCGGAGGAGCGCGGCGCCTCCCTGCTCTATGGCTACACCTTC. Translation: CSAEERGASLLYGYTF.

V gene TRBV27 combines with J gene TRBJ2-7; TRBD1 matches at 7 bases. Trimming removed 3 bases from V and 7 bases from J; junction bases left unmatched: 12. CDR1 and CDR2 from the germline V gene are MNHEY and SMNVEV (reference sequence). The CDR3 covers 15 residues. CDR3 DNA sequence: TGTGCCAGCAGTTTTAGCTGGGACAGCCTCTGGGAGCAGTACTTC. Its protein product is CASSFSWDSLWEQYF.

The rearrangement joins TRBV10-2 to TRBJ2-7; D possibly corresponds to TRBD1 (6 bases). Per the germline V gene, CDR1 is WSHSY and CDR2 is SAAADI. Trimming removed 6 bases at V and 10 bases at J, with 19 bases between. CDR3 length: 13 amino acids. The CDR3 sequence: CASSPLTGGIQYV. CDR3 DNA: TGCGCCAGCAGCCCTTTGACAGGAGGTATACAGTACGTC.

CDR3 sequence (DNA): TGTGCCAGCAGCCTCCGACTAGGCCAAGAGACCCAGTACTTC. This codes for CASSLRLGQETQYF. The rearrangement joins TRBV7-6 to TRBJ2-5; a possible D gene is TRBD2 (6 bases). Trimming took off 5 bases at V and 1 base at J, with 11 bases between the two ends. Germline values: CDR1 SGHVS, CDR2 FNYEAQ. This CDR3 comprises 14 residues.

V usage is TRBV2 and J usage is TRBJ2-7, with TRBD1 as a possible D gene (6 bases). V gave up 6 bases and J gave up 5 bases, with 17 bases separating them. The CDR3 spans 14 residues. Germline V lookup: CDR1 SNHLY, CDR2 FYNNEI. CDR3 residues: CASRGRQAPDEQYV. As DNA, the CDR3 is TGTGCCAGCAGGGGAAGACAGGCGCCGGACGAGCAGTACGTC.

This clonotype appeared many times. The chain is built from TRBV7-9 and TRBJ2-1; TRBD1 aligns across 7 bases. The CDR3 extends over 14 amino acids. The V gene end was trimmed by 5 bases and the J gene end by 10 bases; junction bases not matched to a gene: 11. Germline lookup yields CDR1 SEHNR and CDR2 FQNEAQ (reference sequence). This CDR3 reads CASSTGESTGEQFF. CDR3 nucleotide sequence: TGTGCCAGCAGCACAGGGGAAAGTACGGGAGAGCAGTTCTTC.

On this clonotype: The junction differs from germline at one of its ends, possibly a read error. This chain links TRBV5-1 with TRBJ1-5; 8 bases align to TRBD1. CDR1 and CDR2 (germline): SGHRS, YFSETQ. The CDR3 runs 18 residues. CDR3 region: CASSFFPGQGTSNQPRHF. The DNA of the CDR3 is TGCGCCAGCAGCTTTTTCCCAGGACAGGGAACGAGCAATCAGCCCCGGCATTTT.

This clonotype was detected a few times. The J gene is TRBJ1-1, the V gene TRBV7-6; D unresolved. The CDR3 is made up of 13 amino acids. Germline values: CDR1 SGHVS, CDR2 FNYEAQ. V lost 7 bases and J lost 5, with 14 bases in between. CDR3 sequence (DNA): TGTGCCAGCACCCCTGGGGAAGGGACTGAAGCTTTCTTT. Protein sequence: CASTPGEGTEAFF.